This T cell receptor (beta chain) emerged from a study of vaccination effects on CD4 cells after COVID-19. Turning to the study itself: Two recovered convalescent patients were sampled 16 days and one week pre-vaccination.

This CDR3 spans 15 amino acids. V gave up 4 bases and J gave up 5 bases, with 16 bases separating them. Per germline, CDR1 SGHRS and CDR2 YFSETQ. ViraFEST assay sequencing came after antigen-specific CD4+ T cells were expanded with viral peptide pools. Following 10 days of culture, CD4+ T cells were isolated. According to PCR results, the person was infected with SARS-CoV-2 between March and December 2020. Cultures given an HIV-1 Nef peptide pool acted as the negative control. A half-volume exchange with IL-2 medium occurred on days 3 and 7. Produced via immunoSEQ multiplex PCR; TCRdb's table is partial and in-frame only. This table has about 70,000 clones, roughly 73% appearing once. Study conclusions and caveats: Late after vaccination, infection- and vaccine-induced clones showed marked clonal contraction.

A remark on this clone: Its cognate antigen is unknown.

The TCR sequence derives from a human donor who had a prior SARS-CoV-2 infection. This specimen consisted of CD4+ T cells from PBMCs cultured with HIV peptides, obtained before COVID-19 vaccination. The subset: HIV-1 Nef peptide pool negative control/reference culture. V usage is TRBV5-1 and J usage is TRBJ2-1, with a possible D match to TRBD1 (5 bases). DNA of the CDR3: TGCGCCAGCAGCCCGAATCCAGGGTGGGACAATGAGCAGTTCTTC. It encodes CASSPNPGWDNEQFF.